This section outlines one T cell receptor beta chain sequence together with its context. Source study methods: Estimation of nucleated cell counts was performed using reference gene primer amplification. The repertoire was sequenced with immunoSEQ multiplex PCR; TCRdb's copy has only in-frame clones and lacks some. V and J calls and clone size are as listed in that table; D and trimming were resolved from the DNA. The table has over 120,000 clones, 80% to 90% seen once. V gave up 2 bases and J gave up 6 bases, with 12 bases separating them. Germline loops: CDR1 LNHDA, CDR2 SQIVND (reference sequence). The CDR3 is made up of 14 amino acids. The data stem from a study of blood T cell repertoires in COVID-19. Study in general: Samples came from the United States, Italy and Spain, spanning acute and convalescent COVID-19. Sample material is recorded as cDNA or gDNA derived from T cells, B-cell-depleted T cells, or PBMCs.

This rearrangement joins TRBV19 to TRBJ2-3; maybe TRBD1 (6 bases). The sequence derives from a woman aged 45-60 years with acute or convalescent COVID-19. Material: peripheral blood. CDR3 residues: CASSIHRVRDTQYF. CDR3 DNA: TGTGCCAGTAGTATACACAGGGTGCGGGATACGCAGTATTTT.